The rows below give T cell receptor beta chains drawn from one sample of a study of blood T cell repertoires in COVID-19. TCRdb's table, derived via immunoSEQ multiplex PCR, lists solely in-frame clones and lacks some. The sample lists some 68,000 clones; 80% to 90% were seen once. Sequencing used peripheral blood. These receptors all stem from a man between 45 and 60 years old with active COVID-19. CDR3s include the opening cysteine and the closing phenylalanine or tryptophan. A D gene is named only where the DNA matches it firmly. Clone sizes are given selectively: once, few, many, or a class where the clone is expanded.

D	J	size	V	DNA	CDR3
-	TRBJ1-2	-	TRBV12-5	TGTGCTAGTGGTTTAATCTTTAACTATGGCTACACCTTC	CASGLIFNYGYTF
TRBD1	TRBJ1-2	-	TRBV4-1	TGCGCCAGCAGCCAAGGGGACAGGGGGTCGGGTGGCTACACCTTC	CASSQGDRGSGGYTF
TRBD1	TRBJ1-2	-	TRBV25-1	TGTGCCAGCCGGGGGCAGGGGGCCAACTATGGCTACACCTTC	CASRGQGANYGYTF
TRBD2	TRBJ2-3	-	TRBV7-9	TGTGCCAGCAGCTTAGTCCGGGAGGCGCAGTATTTT	CASSLVREAQYF
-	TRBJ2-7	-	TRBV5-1	TGCGCCAGCAGCTTTACCCCCGAGGTGGGTGAGCAGTACTTC	CASSFTPEVGEQYF
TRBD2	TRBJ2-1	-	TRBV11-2	TGTGCCAGCGGGATGACTAGCGGGGTCTACAATGAGCAGTTCTTC	CASGMTSGVYNEQFF
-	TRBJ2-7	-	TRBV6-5	TGTGCCAGTACCCGTGCGCACTACGAGCAGTACTTC	CASTRAHYEQYF
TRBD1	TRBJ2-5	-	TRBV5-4	TGTGCCAGCAGCCCTAGGGTACAGGGGCAAGAGACCCAGTACTTC	CASSPRVQGQETQYF
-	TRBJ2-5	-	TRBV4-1	TGCGCCAGCAGCCAAGTCGGGACAACCGCCCAAGAGACCCAGTACTTC	CASSQVGTTAQETQYF
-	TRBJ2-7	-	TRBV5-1	TGCGCCAGCAGCCCCGAGGGGGGGCTAGCCCTCTACGAACAGTACTTC	CASSPEGGLALYEQYF
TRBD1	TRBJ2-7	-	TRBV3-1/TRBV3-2	TGTGCCAGCAGCCGAACAGGGGCGCACGAGCAGTACTTC	CASSRTGAHEQYF
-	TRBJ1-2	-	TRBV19	TGTGCCAGTAGTAGTCAGTTGAATAACTATGGCTACACCTTC	CASSSQLNNYGYTF
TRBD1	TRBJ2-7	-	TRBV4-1	TGCGCCAGCAGCCAAGATCGGCGGGACAGGGTTTTGGAACTCAACGAGCAGTACTTC	CASSQDRRDRVLELNEQYF
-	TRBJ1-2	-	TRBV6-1	TGTGCCAGCAGTGAAGGATGGCAGGGGCTAGGTGGCTACACCTTC	CASSEGWQGLGGYTF
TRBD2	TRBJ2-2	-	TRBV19	TGTGCCAGTAGTATAGGAGCGGGGGAACTCACCGGGGAGCTGTTTTTT	CASSIGAGELTGELFF
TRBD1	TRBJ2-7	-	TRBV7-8	TGTGCCAGCAGCCTTGGGGGACAGGGGACCTACGAGCAGTACTTC	CASSLGGQGTYEQYF
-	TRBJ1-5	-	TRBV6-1	TGTGCCAGCAGTGGTTTGGCGGGCACGAGCAATCAGCCCCAGCATTTT	CASSGLAGTSNQPQHF
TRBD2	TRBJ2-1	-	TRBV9	TGTGCCAGCAGCCCGACTAGCGGGGGGTACAATGAGCAGTTCTTC	CASSPTSGGYNEQFF
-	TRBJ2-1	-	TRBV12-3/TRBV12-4	TGTGCCAGCAGTAACGGGAATGAGCAGTTCTTC	CASSNGNEQFF
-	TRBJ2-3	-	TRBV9	TGTGCCAGCAGCGTAGCTCAGGTAACAGATACGCAGTATTTT	CASSVAQVTDTQYF
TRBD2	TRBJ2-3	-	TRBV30	TGTGCCTGGACTAGCGGGGCTAGCACAGATACGCAGTATTTT	CAWTSGASTDTQYF
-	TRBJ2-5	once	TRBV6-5	TGTGCCAGCAGGAGGAGTCGGACCTCGGGGGAGACCCAGTACTTC	CASRRSRTSGETQYF
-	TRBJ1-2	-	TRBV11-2	TGTGCCAGCAGCTTAGGTGGAGGCACTGGCTACACCTTC	CASSLGGGTGYTF
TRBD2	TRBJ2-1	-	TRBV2	TGTGCCAGCACGACTAGCGGGGGGGTCAATGAGCAGTTCTTC	CASTTSGGVNEQFF
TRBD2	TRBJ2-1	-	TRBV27	TGTGCCAGCAGTTTATGGGCTAGCGGGGTTGGAATCAATGAGCAGTTCTTC	CASSLWASGVGINEQFF
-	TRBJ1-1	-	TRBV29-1	TGCAGCGTTGAAGGCGCACGGAGATTGAACACTGAAGCTTTCTTT	CSVEGARRLNTEAFF
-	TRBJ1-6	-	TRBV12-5	TGTGCTAGTGGTTTGGGCAGCCCGGGGGATTCACCCCTCCACTTT	CASGLGSPGDSPLHF
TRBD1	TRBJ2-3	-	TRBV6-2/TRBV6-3	TGTGCCAGCAGTTACAATCAGGGGGACACAGATACGCAGTATTTT	CASSYNQGDTDTQYF
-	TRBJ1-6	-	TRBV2	TGTGCCAGCAAGGAGGACTCACCCCTCCACTTT	CASKEDSPLHF
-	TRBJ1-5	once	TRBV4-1	TGCGCCAGCAGCCAACGGGGTTCGGGGCAGCCCCAGCATTTT	CASSQRGSGQPQHF
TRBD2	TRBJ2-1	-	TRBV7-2	TGTGCCAGCAGCCAACAAGGGACTAGCACAGTTGATGAGCAGTTCTTC	CASSQQGTSTVDEQFF
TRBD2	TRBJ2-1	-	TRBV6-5	TGTGCCAGCGGATCTAGCGGACCCTACAATGAGCAGTTCTTC	CASGSSGPYNEQFF
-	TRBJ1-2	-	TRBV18	TGTGCCAGCTCTCCTTACAGGGATGTATGGGGCTACACCTTC	CASSPYRDVWGYTF
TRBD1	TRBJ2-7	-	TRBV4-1	TGCGCCAGCGGAGGGGACAGGGGATACGAGCAGTACTTC	CASGGDRGYEQYF
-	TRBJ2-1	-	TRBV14	TGTGCCAGCAGCCAAAGGACAGCGAAGCCTTCCTACAATGAGCAGTTCTTC	CASSQRTAKPSYNEQFF
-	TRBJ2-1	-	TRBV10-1	TGCGCCAGCACCACGGGATCAAAAGCGAATGAGCAGTTCTTC	CASTTGSKANEQFF
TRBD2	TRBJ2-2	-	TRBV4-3	TGCGCCAGCAGCCAAGCTCCCGGGCGGGGGGCAAACACCGGGGAGCTGTTTTTT	CASSQAPGRGANTGELFF
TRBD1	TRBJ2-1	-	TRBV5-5	TGTGCCAGCAGCAACAGGGGGCCCTACAATGAGCAGTTCTTC	CASSNRGPYNEQFF
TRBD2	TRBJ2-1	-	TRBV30	TGTGCCTGGAGTGTATTAGCGGGGGGGTTTTACAATGAGCAGTTCTTC	CAWSVLAGGFYNEQFF
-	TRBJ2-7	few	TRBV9	TGTGCCAGCAGCGTAGGCGGTGGGGCCCATACCCTCTACGAGCAGTACTTC	CASSVGGGAHTLYEQYF
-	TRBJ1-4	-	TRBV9	TGTGCCAGCAGCCTCACGGGAGCGATTAATGAAAAACTGTTTTTT	CASSLTGAINEKLFF
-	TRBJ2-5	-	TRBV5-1	TGCGCCAGCAGCTTGGGGCCCCAAGAGACCCAGTACTTC	CASSLGPQETQYF